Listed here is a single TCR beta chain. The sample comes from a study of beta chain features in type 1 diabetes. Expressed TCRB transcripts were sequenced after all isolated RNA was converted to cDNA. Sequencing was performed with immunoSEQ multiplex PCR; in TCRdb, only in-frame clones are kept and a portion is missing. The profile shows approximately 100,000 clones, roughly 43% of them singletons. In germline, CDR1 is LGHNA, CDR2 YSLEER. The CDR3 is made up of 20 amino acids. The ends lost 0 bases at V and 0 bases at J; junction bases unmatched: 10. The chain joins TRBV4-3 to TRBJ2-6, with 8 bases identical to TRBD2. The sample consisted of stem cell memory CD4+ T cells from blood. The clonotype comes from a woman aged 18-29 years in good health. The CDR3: CASSQERGDVRPSGANVLTF. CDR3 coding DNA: TGCGCCAGCAGCCAAGAGCGGGGGGACGTTCGACCCTCTGGGGCCAACGTCCTGACTTTC.